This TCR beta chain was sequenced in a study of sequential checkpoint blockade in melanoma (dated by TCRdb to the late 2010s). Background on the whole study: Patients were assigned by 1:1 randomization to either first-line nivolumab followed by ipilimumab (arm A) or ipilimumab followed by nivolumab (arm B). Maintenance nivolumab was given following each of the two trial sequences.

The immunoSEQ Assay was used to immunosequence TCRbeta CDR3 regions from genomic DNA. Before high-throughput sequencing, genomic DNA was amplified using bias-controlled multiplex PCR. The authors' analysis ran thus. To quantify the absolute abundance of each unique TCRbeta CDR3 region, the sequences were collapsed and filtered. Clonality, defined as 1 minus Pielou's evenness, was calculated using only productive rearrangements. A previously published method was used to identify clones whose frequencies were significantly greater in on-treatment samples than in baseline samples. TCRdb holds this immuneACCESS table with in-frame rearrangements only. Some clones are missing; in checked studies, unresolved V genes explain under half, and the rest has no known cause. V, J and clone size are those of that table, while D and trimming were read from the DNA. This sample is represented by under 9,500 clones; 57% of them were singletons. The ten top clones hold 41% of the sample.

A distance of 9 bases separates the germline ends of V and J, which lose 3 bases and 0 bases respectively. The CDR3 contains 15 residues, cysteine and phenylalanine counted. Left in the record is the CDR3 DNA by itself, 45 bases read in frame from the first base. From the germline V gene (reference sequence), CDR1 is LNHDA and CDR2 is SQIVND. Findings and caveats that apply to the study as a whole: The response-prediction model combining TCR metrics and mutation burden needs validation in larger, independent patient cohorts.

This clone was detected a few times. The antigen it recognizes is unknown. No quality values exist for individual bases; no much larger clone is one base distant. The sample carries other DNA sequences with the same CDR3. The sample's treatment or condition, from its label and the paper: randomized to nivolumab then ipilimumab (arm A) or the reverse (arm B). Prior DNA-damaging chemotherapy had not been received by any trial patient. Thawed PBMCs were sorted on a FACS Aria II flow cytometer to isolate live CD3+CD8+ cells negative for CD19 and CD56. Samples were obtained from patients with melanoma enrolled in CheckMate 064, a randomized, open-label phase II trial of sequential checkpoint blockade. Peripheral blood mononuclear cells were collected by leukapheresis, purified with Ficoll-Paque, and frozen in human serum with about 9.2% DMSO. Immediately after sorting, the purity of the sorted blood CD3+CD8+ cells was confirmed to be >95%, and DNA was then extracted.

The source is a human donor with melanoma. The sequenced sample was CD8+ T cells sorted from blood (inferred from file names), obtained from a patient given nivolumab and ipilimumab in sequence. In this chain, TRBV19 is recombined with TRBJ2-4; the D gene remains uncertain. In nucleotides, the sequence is TGTGCCAGTAGTATTAGCTTACTAGCCAAAAACATTCAGTACTTC. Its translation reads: CASSISLLAKNIQYF.